The source of this T cell receptor beta chain is a study of T cell responses to AZD1222 COVID-19 vaccine. The data were produced by immunoSEQ multiplex PCR, yet TCRdb's version contains in-frame clones alone and is incomplete. Of approximately 130,000 clones listed, approximately 93% are singletons. Regarding the study as a whole: There were mostly white British donors and more females than males, and clonal diversity was possibly underestimated. Sampling captured repertoires only after the peak T cell response.

Of note for this clone: Antigen specificity is unknown.

This CDR3 has 15 residues. The V end was cut by 0 bases, the J end by 4 bases, with 13 bases between. Germline loops: CDR1 SGHRS, CDR2 YFSETQ. This sample comprised peripheral blood, obtained on day 0 of AZD1222 vaccination. The chain carries TRBV5-1 and TRBJ1-2, with a possible D match to TRBD1 (5 bases). The sequence came from an adult in good health. This CDR3 is CASSLEPGSTYGYTF. The CDR3 nucleotides are TGCGCCAGCAGCTTGGAACCAGGGAGTACCTATGGCTACACCTTC.